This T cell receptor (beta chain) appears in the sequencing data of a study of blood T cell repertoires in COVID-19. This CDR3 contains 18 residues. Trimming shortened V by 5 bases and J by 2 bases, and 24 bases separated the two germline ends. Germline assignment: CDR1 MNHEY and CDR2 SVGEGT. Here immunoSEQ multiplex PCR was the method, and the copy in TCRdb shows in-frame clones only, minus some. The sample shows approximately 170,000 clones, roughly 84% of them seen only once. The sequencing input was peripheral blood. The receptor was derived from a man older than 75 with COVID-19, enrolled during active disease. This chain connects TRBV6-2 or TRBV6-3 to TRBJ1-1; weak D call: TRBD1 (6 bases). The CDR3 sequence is CASSVPPRGAQANTEAFF. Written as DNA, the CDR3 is TGTGCCAGCAGTGTACCTCCGCGGGGGGCGCAGGCAAACACTGAAGCTTTCTTT.